The next 27 T cell receptor beta chains were all read from a single sample in a study of CD8 T cells in Susac syndrome. RNA amounts of roughly 0.45 to 1 ug underwent reverse transcription with random hexamers. TCRdb fed the immunoSEQ multiplex PCR reads into MiXCR, producing one record per CDR3 protein. Of about 190,000 distinct CDR3 sequences in the sample, 95% are singletons; the top ten hold less than 0.2%. The sample taken for sequencing was CD8+ T cells from PBMCs. These TCRs come from a human donor with Susac syndrome.

The chain combines TRBV19 with TRBJ2-7, with D tentatively TRBD2 (6 bases). Looked up from germline, CDR1 is LNHDA and CDR2 is SQIVND (reference sequence). The CDR3 length is 12 residues. The ends were cut back, 5 bases at V and 3 bases at J, with 8 bases in the middle. CDR3 loop: CASSGTYYEQYF. In DNA form, the CDR3 reads TGTGCCAGTAGTGGGACTTACTACGAGCAGTACTTC. Drawing the rest from reference TRBV19 and TRBJ2-7, the complete variable domain is DGGITQSPKYLFRKEGQNVTLSCEQNLNHDAMYWYRQDPGQGLRLIYYSQIVNDFQKGDIAEGYSVSREKKESFPLTVTSAQKNPTAFYLCASSGTYYEQYFGPGTRLTVT.

This chain joins TRBV19 and TRBJ1-5; D not certain. The length of the CDR3 is 13 residues. The germline V gene has CDR1 LNHDA and CDR2 SQIVND (reference sequence). Deletions cut 1 base from V and 5 bases from J, with 6 bases between. The DNA for the CDR3 is TGTGCCAGTAGTATAGGATTTGATCAGCCCCAGCATTTT. Its protein is CASSIGFDQPQHF.

V and J are TRBV5-6 and TRBJ1-3; D uncertain. V lost 2 bases to trimming and J lost 0 bases, with 12 bases between them. The CDR3 length is 16 residues. Germline lookup yields CDR1 SGHDT and CDR2 YYEEEE. In nucleotides, the CDR3 is TGTGCCAGCAGCTTCCGGACCGGGAGCTCTGGAAACACCATATATTTT. Its translation: CASSFRTGSSGNTIYF.

The chain combines TRBV7-9 with TRBJ2-5; TRBD2 matches at 10 bases. CDR3 size: 16 residues. V lost 1 base, J lost 5 bases, and 7 bases stayed unmatched. In germline, CDR1 is SEHNR, CDR2 FQNEAQ (reference sequence). CDR3 protein: CASSLGPSGRKETQYF. In nucleotides, the CDR3 is TGTGCCAGCAGCTTAGGTCCTAGCGGGAGAAAGGAGACCCAGTACTTC.

A few counts support this clonotype. The rearrangement joins TRBV19 to TRBJ2-7, with D tentatively TRBD2 (5 bases). This CDR3 is 13 amino acids long. Germline V CDR1 and CDR2: LNHDA, SQIVND (reference sequence). Trimming stripped 4 bases from V and 0 bases from J, with 7 bases between. CDR3 nucleotides: TGTGCCAGTAGTAGAGGGAACTCCTACGAGCAGTACTTC. Its translation: CASSRGNSYEQYF.

The gene calls are TRBV9 and TRBJ2-7, with D uncertain. CDR3 length: 14 residues. Germline V gene data show CDR1 as SGDLS and CDR2 as YYNGEE. Trimming stripped 0 bases from V and 6 bases from J, with 13 bases between. The CDR3 nucleotides are TGTGCCAGCAGCGTAGAGGTATCTCCGGGCGAGCAGTACTTC. It specifies CASSVEVSPGEQYF.

J is TRBJ2-3 and V is TRBV4-1; D gene ambiguous. Trimming cost V 2 bases and J 4 bases, with 13 bases left between them. CDR3 length: 15 amino acids. Germline-derived CDR1 and CDR2 are MGHRA and YSYEKL. CDR3 coding DNA: TGCGCCAGCAGCCAAAAGGGTTCGTGGGCAGATACGCAGTATTTT. Its translation is CASSQKGSWADTQYF.

V usage is TRBV9 and J usage is TRBJ2-1; TRBD2 agrees at 9 bases. The germline gives CDR1 SGDLS, CDR2 YYNGEE. V lost 4 bases to trimming and J lost 9 bases; unmatched junction nucleotides: 5. This CDR3 region has 13 residues. The CDR3 nucleotides are TGTGCCAGCAGCCTTAGCGGGAGTGCTGAGCAGTTCTTC. Translation gives CASSLSGSAEQFF.

The chain couples TRBV12-3 or TRBV12-4 to TRBJ1-5; 9 bases fit TRBD1. This CDR3 comprises 14 residues. J was trimmed by 7 bases and V by 6 bases; bases with no gene match: 7. CDR3 sequence: CASRFYRGRQPQHF. CDR3 DNA sequence: TGTGCCAGCAGATTTTACAGGGGGCGGCAGCCCCAGCATTTT.

This clonotype is a singleton in its sample. The gene calls are TRBV28 and TRBJ2-5; D perhaps matches TRBD1 (5 bases). Trimming left V 7 bases short and J 4 bases short, with 7 bases between. Germline loops: CDR1 MDHEN, CDR2 SYDVKM. The CDR3 has 11 amino acids. CDR3: CASTQGETQYF. The CDR3 nucleotides read TGTGCCAGCACTCAGGGAGAGACCCAGTACTTC. Full variable domain (missing parts from reference TRBV28 and TRBJ2-5): DVKVTQSSRYLVKRTGEKVFLECVQDMDHENMFWYRQDPGLGLRLIYFSYDVKMKEKGDIPEGYSVSREKKERFSLILESASTNQTSMYLCASTQGETQYFGPGTRLLVL.

This chain links TRBV14 with TRBJ2-1; D unclear. Germline V gene lookup returns CDR1 SGHDN and CDR2 FVKESK. This CDR3 has 15 residues. Trimming cost V 0 bases and J 4 bases, with 10 bases left between them. The CDR3, as DNA: TGTGCCAGCAGCCAAGATCCGGGCAGTTACAATGAGCAGTTCTTC. It is translated as CASSQDPGSYNEQFF. Full variable domain (outside the CDR3, taken from reference TRBV14 and TRBJ2-1): EAGVTQFPSHSVIEKGQTVTLRCDPISGHDNLYWYRRVMGKEIKFLLHFVKESKQDESGMPNNRFLAERTGGTYSTLKVQPAELEDSGVYFCASSQDPGSYNEQFFGPGTRLTVL.

V is TRBV16 and J is TRBJ1-1, with 7 positions matching TRBD1. The CDR3 has 14 residues. CDR1 and CDR2 from the germline V gene are KGHSY and FQNENV. J was trimmed by 4 bases and V by 5 bases; bases with no gene match: 7. CDR3 in amino acids: CASSATGTPTEAFF. The CDR3 nucleotides read TGTGCCAGCAGCGCGACAGGGACCCCCACTGAAGCTTTCTTT.

This clonotype has just one count. This rearrangement joins TRBV6-5 to TRBJ1-1, with 8 bases identical to TRBD1. CDR1 and CDR2 (germline): MNHEY, SVGAGI. With V trimmed by 4 bases and J by 7 bases, 11 bases remained unmatched. The CDR3 spans 15 residues. The CDR3 here is CASSFTSAGGGEAFF. The CDR3 bases are TGTGCCAGCAGTTTTACCTCCGCAGGGGGCGGTGAAGCTTTCTTT.

The V gene is TRBV7-6, the J gene TRBJ2-2; no firm D call. The CDR3 length is 13 residues. CDR1 is SGHVS, CDR2 FNYEAQ, per germline. V was shortened by 1 base and J by 4 bases, with 4 bases between the two germline ends. CDR3 residues: CASSLDTTGELFF. The CDR3 nucleotides are TGTGCCAGCAGCTTAGATACCACCGGGGAGCTGTTTTTT.

The chain recombines TRBV14 with TRBJ2-7; D possibly corresponds to TRBD2 (6 bases). The CDR3 loop spans 15 amino acids. Germline CDR1 SGHDN, CDR2 FVKESK. V was shortened by 4 bases and J by 6 bases, with 19 bases between the two germline ends. The CDR3 protein is CASSRGVTDPLEQYF. In DNA form, the CDR3 reads TGTGCCAGCAGCCGCGGGGTCACCGACCCCCTCGAGCAGTACTTC.

The chain is built from TRBV5-1 and TRBJ2-7; D tentatively reads TRBD1 or TRBD2 (6 bases each). Germline assignment: CDR1 SGHRS and CDR2 YFSETQ. Trimming removed 3 bases from V and 6 bases from J, with 19 bases in between. The CDR3 covers 15 residues. In DNA form, the CDR3 reads TGCGCCAGCAGCTCCGAAACAGGGACGGGGGTCGAGCAGTACTTC. Translated, it gives CASSSETGTGVEQYF.

V usage is TRBV20-1 and J usage is TRBJ2-1, with TRBD2 matching over 14 bases. This CDR3 is 15 amino acids long. From germline, CDR1 is DFQATT and CDR2 SNEGSKA (reference sequence). Trimming at V came to 3 bases and at J to 8 bases, leaving 6 bases not matched to a gene. CDR3: CSARATSGRVYEQFF. The CDR3 DNA reads TGCAGTGCTAGGGCGACTAGCGGGAGGGTTTATGAGCAGTTCTTC.

The chain has TRBV9 and TRBJ2-5; TRBD2 matches at 7 bases. The CDR3 runs 16 residues. Germline V lookup: CDR1 SGDLS, CDR2 YYNGEE. J was trimmed by 5 bases and V by 3 bases; bases with no gene match: 13. CDR3 amino acids: CASSASNGGIRETQYF. CDR3 sequence (DNA): TGTGCCAGCAGCGCCTCAAACGGGGGGATCAGGGAGACCCAGTACTTC. Drawing the rest from reference TRBV9 and TRBJ2-5, the complete variable domain is DSGVTQTPKHLITATGQRVTLRCSPRSGDLSVYWYQQSLDQGLQFLIQYYNGEERAKGNILERFSAQQFPDLHSELNLSSLELGDSALYFCASSASNGGIRETQYFGPGTRLLVL.

The chain links TRBV11-2 to TRBJ2-5; TRBD2 agrees at 10 bases. CDR1 is SGHAT and CDR2 is FQNNGV in the germline V gene. This CDR3 region has 17 residues. With 7 bases clipped from V and 4 bases from J, the junction kept 15 bases outside the gene matches. CDR3 protein: CASILGHSSGSGETQYF. CDR3 DNA sequence: TGTGCCAGCATACTGGGACACTCTAGCGGGAGTGGAGAGACCCAGTACTTC.

J is TRBJ1-5 and V is TRBV6-1; no clear D gene. Per the germline V gene, CDR1 is MNHNS and CDR2 is SASEGT. The CDR3 runs 14 residues. Trimming removed 2 bases from V and 3 bases from J, with 8 bases in between. Here the CDR3 reads CASSEYGLNQPQHF. The CDR3 DNA reads TGTGCCAGCAGTGAATACGGTCTCAATCAGCCCCAGCATTTT.

This chain joins TRBV20-1 and TRBJ1-5; D is unclear. Trimming removed 3 bases at V and 4 bases at J, with 7 bases between. CDR3 length equals 12 residues. Germline lookup yields CDR1 DFQATT and CDR2 SNEGSKA (reference sequence). The CDR3 is CSASAENQPQHF. In nucleotides, the CDR3 is TGCAGTGCTAGTGCGGAGAATCAGCCCCAGCATTTT.

The rearrangement joins TRBV3-1 to TRBJ1-6; D call uncertain. This CDR3 is built from 13 residues. CDR1 is LGHDT, CDR2 YNNKEL, per germline (reference sequence). V lost 5 bases, J lost 7 bases, and 9 bases lay in between. The CDR3 reads CASSSSENSPLHF. The CDR3 region has the DNA TGTGCCAGCAGCTCATCTGAGAATTCACCCCTCCACTTT.

V gene TRBV11-2 combines with J gene TRBJ1-6; possibly TRBD1 for D (6 bases). Germline V gene sequence: CDR1 SGHAT, CDR2 FQNNGV. Deletions cut 7 bases from V and 8 bases from J, with 24 bases between. The CDR3 length is 17 residues. CDR3 protein: CASKLPPLGRGDSPLHF. The CDR3, as DNA: TGTGCCAGCAAACTCCCTCCCTTGGGCAGGGGTGATTCACCCCTCCACTTT.

The chain links TRBV27 to TRBJ1-5; perhaps TRBD1 as D (6 bases). The CDR3 is 13 amino acids. With 3 bases removed from V and 5 bases from J, the gap between germline ends came to 8 bases. Germline V CDR1 and CDR2: MNHEY, SMNVEV (reference sequence). As DNA, the CDR3 is TGTGCCAGCAGTTTCAGGGGAGATCAGCCCCAGCATTTT. It translates to CASSFRGDQPQHF.

CDR3 amino acids: CASSQAQETQYF. In nucleotides, the CDR3 is TGCGCCAGCAGCCAGGCACAAGAGACCCAGTACTTC. The rearrangement joins TRBV4-1 to TRBJ2-5; D remains unclear. Trimming removed 3 bases from V and 2 bases from J, with 4 bases in between. Germline V gene lookup returns CDR1 MGHRA and CDR2 YSYEKL. This CDR3 is 12 amino acids long.

V gene TRBV5-4 combines with J gene TRBJ2-5; tentative D call: TRBD1 (9 bases). Germline V CDR1 and CDR2: SGHNT, YYREEE (reference sequence). The CDR3 covers 16 residues. V was pared by 3 bases and J by 9 bases, with 24 bases between. The CDR3 loop reads CASSSGTGLVGLAQYF. CDR3 sequence (DNA): TGTGCCAGCAGCTCCGGGACAGGGCTCGTGGGACTAGCCCAGTACTTC.

The J gene is TRBJ2-1, the V gene TRBV7-9; D is perhaps TRBD2 (5 bases). From germline, CDR1 is SEHNR and CDR2 FQNEAQ (reference sequence). This CDR3 has 16 amino acids. With 1 base removed from V and 5 bases from J, the gap between germline ends came to 15 bases. In DNA, the CDR3 is TGTGCCAGCAGCTTAGATGCTAGCTGGGTCAACAATGAGCAGTTCTTC. Residues: CASSLDASWVNNEQFF.